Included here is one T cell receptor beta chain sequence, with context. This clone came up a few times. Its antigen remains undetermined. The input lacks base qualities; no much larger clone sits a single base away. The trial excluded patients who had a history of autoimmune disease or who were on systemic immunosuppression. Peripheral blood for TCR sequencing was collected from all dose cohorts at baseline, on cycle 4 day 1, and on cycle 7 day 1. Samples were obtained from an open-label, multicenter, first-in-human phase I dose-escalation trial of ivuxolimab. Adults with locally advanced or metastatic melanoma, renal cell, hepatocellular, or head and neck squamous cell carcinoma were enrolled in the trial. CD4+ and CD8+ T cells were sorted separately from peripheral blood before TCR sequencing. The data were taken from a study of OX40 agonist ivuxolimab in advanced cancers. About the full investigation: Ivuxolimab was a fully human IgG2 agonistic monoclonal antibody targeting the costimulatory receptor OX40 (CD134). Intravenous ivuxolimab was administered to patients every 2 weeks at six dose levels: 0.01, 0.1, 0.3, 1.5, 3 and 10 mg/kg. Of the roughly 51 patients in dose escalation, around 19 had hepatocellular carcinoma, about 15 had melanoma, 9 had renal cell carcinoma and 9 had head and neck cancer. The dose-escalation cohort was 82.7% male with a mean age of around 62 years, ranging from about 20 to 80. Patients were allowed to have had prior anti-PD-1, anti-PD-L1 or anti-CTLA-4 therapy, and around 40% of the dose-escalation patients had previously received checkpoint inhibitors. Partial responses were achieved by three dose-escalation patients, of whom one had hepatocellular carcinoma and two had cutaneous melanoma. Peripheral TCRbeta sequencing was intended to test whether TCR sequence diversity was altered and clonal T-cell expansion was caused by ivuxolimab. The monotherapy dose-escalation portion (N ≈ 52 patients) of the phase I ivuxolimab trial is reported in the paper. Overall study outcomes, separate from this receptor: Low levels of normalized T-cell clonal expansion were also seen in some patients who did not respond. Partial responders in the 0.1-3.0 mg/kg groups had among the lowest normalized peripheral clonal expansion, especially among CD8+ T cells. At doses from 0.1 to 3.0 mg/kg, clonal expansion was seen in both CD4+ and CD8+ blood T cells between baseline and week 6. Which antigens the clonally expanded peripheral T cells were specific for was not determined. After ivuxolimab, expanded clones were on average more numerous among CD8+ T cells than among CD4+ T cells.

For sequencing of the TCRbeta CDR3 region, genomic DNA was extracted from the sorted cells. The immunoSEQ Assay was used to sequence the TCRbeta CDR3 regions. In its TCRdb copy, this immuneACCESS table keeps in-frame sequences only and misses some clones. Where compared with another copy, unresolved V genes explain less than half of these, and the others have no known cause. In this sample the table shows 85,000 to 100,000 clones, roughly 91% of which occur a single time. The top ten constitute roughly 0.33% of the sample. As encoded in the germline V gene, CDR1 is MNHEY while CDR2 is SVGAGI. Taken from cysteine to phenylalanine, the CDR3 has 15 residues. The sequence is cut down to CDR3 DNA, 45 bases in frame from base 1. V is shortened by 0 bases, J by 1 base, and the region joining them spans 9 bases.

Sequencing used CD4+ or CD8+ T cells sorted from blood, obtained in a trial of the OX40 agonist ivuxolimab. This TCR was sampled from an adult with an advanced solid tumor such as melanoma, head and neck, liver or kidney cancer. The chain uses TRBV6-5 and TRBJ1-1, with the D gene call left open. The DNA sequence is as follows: TGTGCCAGCAGTTACTCGCAAGGGAGGAACACTGAAGCTTTCTTT. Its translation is CASSYSQGRNTEAFF.